The rows below give T cell receptor beta chains drawn from one sample of a study of CXCR3-negative and CXCR3-positive naive CD8 T cells. Each CDR3 protein gets one entry in TCRdb, which reprocessed the 5' RACE reads and gives no DNA. The repertoire table contains several thousand distinct CDR3 sequences. Sequencing was done on a sample of naive CXCR3+ CD8+ T cells from blood. These receptors all come from a human donor in good health. Some clones in this sample may be carry-over from other donors' samples. Both conserved end residues are part of each CDR3. Only part of the rows carry a size: once, few, many, or a class if the clone is expanded.

V gene	J gene	clone size	CDR3 protein
TRBV4-1	TRBJ2-7	medium-sized	CASSQELRILGSYEQYF
TRBV6-5	TRBJ1-5	-	CASSPWTGVRQPQHF
TRBV7-9	TRBJ1-2	medium-sized	CASSLSDRGDYGYTF